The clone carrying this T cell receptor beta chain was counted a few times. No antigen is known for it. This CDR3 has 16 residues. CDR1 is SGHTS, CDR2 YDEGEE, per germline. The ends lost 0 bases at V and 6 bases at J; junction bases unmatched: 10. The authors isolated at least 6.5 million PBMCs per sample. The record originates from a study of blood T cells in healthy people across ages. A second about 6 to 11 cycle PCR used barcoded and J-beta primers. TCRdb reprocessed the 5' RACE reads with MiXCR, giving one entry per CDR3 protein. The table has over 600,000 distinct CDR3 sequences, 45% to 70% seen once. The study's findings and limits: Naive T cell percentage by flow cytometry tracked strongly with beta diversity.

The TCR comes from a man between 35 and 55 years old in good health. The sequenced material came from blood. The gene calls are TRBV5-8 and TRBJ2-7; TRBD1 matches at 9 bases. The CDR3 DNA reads TGTGCCAGCAGCTTGGGATTTTGGACAGGGGACTTCGAGCAGTACTTC. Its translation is CASSLGFWTGDFEQYF.